This is a list of T cell receptor beta chains from one sample in a study of blood T cell repertoires in COVID-19. The data were produced by immunoSEQ multiplex PCR, yet TCRdb's version contains in-frame clones alone and is incomplete. The table records under 35,000 clones, 75% to 90% of them present only once. The sequencing input was peripheral blood. The receptors were sampled from a man aged 55 to 70 with active COVID-19. Both conserved end residues are part of each CDR3. Fields, in order: D gene, V gene, clone size, J gene, CDR3 protein, CDR3 DNA. A D gene is named only where the DNA matches it firmly. Rows give clone size only sometimes, using once, few, many, or a class for an expanded clone.

TRBD1	TRBV2	-	TRBJ2-5	CASSLGTGRETQYF	TGTGCCAGCAGCCTTGGGACAGGTCGAGAGACCCAGTACTTC
TRBD2	TRBV14	-	TRBJ2-2	CASSQRKGGSGRSTGELFF	TGTGCCAGCAGCCAGAGAAAAGGGGGTAGCGGGAGGAGCACCGGGGAGCTGTTTTTT
TRBD1	TRBV9	-	TRBJ2-7	CASSVGATGGYEQYF	TGTGCCAGCAGCGTAGGAGCTACAGGGGGCTACGAGCAGTACTTC
TRBD1	TRBV7-9	-	TRBJ1-4	CASSLGQGNEKLFF	TGTGCCAGCAGCTTGGGACAGGGTAATGAAAAACTGTTTTTT
-	TRBV11-2	-	TRBJ2-1	CASSLVTYNEQFF	TGTGCCAGCAGCTTAGTCACTTACAATGAGCAGTTCTTC
TRBD2	TRBV2	-	TRBJ2-5	CASSEFVASGVETQYF	TGTGCCAGCAGTGAATTTGTTGCTAGCGGTGTAGAGACCCAGTACTTC
-	TRBV11-2	once	TRBJ2-1	CASSLEGYNSNEQFF	TGTGCCAGCAGCCTCGAGGGTTATAACTCCAATGAGCAGTTCTTC
-	TRBV7-6	-	TRBJ2-3	CASSPQGQTSTDTQYF	TGTGCCAGCAGCCCCCAAGGACAGACTAGCACAGATACGCAGTATTTT
TRBD2	TRBV5-1	-	TRBJ2-1	CASSSGSGLADYNEQFF	TGCGCCAGCAGCTCCGGCTCGGGACTAGCGGACTACAATGAGCAGTTCTTC
TRBD1	TRBV19	-	TRBJ1-2	CASSKRDRAYGYTF	TGTGCCAGCAGTAAAAGGGACAGGGCCTATGGCTACACCTTC
TRBD2	TRBV4-1	medium-sized	TRBJ2-7	CASSQVSSGSLFSYEQYF	TGCGCCAGCAGCCAGGTTTCTAGCGGGAGTTTATTCTCCTACGAGCAGTACTTC
-	TRBV5-1	-	TRBJ2-3	CASSLGAGVDTQYF	TGCGCCAGCAGCCTCGGAGCGGGTGTTGATACGCAGTATTTT
-	TRBV29-1	-	TRBJ2-5	CSVGRSKTAGETQYF	TGCAGCGTTGGGCGTTCTAAGACAGCCGGAGAGACCCAGTACTTC
TRBD2	TRBV18	-	TRBJ2-7	CASSPGGVKREQYF	TGTGCCAGCTCACCAGGGGGGGTGAAGAGGGAGCAGTACTTC
TRBD1	TRBV7-2	once	TRBJ2-7	CASSTSGTGPYEQYF	TGTGCCAGCAGCACCTCCGGGACAGGGCCCTACGAGCAGTACTTC
TRBD2	TRBV2	-	TRBJ2-5	CASSSPGTSGETQYF	TGTGCCAGCAGTTCCCCCGGGACTAGCGGGGAGACCCAGTACTTC
TRBD2	TRBV5-1	few	TRBJ2-7	CASSRGRSYEQYF	TGCGCCAGCAGCCGCGGGAGATCCTACGAGCAGTACTTC
-	TRBV7-2	-	TRBJ2-5	CASSQGYQETQYF	TGTGCCAGCAGCCAGGGGTATCAAGAGACCCAGTACTTC
TRBD2	TRBV25-1	-	TRBJ2-3	CASSAGLAPGRDTQYF	TGTGCCAGCAGTGCGGGACTAGCTCCTGGGAGGGATACGCAGTATTTT
TRBD1	TRBV2	-	TRBJ1-3	CASSERGQGYSGNTIYF	TGTGCCAGCAGTGAAAGGGGACAGGGGTATTCTGGAAACACCATATATTTT
-	TRBV6-5	-	TRBJ2-7	CASSYSPVLYEQYF	TGTGCCAGCAGTTACTCGCCAGTCCTCTACGAGCAGTACTTC
-	TRBV28	-	TRBJ2-6	CASTIGGASGANVLTF	TGTGCCAGCACCATAGGCGGGGCCTCTGGGGCCAACGTCCTGACTTTC
-	TRBV3-1/TRBV3-2	-	TRBJ1-6	CASSPRKTGLNSPLHF	TGTGCCAGCAGCCCGCGAAAAACAGGGCTTAATTCACCCCTCCACTTT
TRBD1	TRBV3-1/TRBV3-2	few	TRBJ1-5	CASSQTGGAGQPQHF	TGTGCCAGCAGCCAAACAGGGGGCGCAGGACAGCCCCAGCATTTT
TRBD1	TRBV18	-	TRBJ2-7	CASSPTGQTKGFEQYF	TGTGCCAGCTCACCTACGGGACAGACGAAGGGTTTCGAGCAGTACTTC
TRBD1	TRBV20-1	-	TRBJ2-1	CSASTGDHYNEQFF	TGCAGTGCTAGTACAGGGGACCACTACAATGAGCAGTTCTTC
TRBD2	TRBV7-2	-	TRBJ2-7	CASSLASGESYEQYF	TGTGCCAGCAGCTTAGCTAGCGGGGAGTCCTACGAGCAGTACTTC
TRBD1	TRBV10-1	-	TRBJ2-1	CASSGAGGSGSYNEQFF	TGCGCCAGCAGTGGGGCAGGGGGCTCGGGGTCCTACAATGAGCAGTTCTTC
TRBD1	TRBV6-5	-	TRBJ2-7	CASSYSGTGGYEQYF	TGTGCCAGCAGTTACTCAGGGACAGGGGGGTACGAGCAGTACTTC
TRBD1	TRBV7-2	-	TRBJ1-1	CASSRGQVAEAFF	TGTGCCAGCAGCCGAGGACAGGTTGCGGAAGCTTTCTTT
TRBD1	TRBV24-1	-	TRBJ2-3	CATSDLPQGALTDTQYF	TGTGCCACCAGTGATTTGCCACAGGGGGCTCTCACAGATACGCAGTATTTT
TRBD1	TRBV28	-	TRBJ1-5	CASSLTGTRPPQHF	TGTGCCAGCAGCTTGACAGGGACCAGGCCGCCCCAGCATTTT
TRBD1	TRBV28	few	TRBJ1-2	CASSLDRGRLDGYTF	TGTGCCAGCAGTTTGGACAGGGGGCGGTTGGATGGCTACACCTTC
TRBD2	TRBV19	-	TRBJ2-7	CASSLDGTSGPYEQYF	TGTGCCAGTAGCCTAGACGGGACTAGCGGTCCCTACGAGCAGTACTTC
-	TRBV29-1	-	TRBJ2-1	CSVVRSWNEQFF	TGCAGCGTTGTTCGGAGTTGGAATGAGCAGTTCTTC
TRBD2	TRBV4-1	-	TRBJ2-1	CASSRSPGLGGTSENEQFF	TGCGCCAGCAGCCGCAGCCCGGGACTAGGAGGGACCAGTGAGAATGAGCAGTTCTTC
-	TRBV15	-	TRBJ1-4	CATSRMGRRINEKLFF	TGTGCCACCAGCAGGATGGGTCGGCGGATTAATGAAAAACTGTTTTTT
TRBD2	TRBV5-1	-	TRBJ2-2	CASSSGLAGAGELFF	TGCGCCAGCAGCAGCGGACTAGCGGGGGCCGGGGAGCTGTTTTTT
TRBD2	TRBV5-1	-	TRBJ2-7	CASSGGLGAYEQYF	TGCGCCAGCAGCGGGGGACTAGGGGCCTACGAGCAGTACTTC
-	TRBV11-2	-	TRBJ2-2	CASSLAGINTGELFF	TGTGCCAGCAGCTTAGCCGGGATAAACACCGGGGAGCTGTTTTTT
TRBD1	TRBV7-2	-	TRBJ2-7	CASSHSRTGIYEQYF	TGTGCCAGCAGCCACTCCAGGACAGGGATCTACGAGCAGTACTTC
-	TRBV6-4	-	TRBJ1-2	CASSDSTASGYTF	TGTGCCAGCAGTGACTCTACAGCCAGTGGCTACACCTTC
TRBD2	TRBV7-8	-	TRBJ2-1	CASSLTSGEQFF	TGTGCCAGCAGCCTGACTAGCGGAGAGCAGTTCTTC
TRBD1	TRBV7-9	-	TRBJ1-1	CASSLGGTDRTEAFF	TGTGCCAGCAGCTTAGGGGGGACAGATCGCACTGAAGCTTTCTTT
-	TRBV2	-	TRBJ1-5	CASSPTGDQPQHF	TGTGCCAGCAGTCCCACAGGCGACCAGCCCCAGCATTTT
-	TRBV3-1/TRBV3-2	-	TRBJ2-1	CASSPGGLGTFF	TGTGCCAGCAGCCCAGGGGGACTAGGTACGTTCTTC
TRBD2	TRBV19	-	TRBJ2-2	CASKGASGTNTGELFF	TGTGCCAGTAAAGGGGCTAGCGGGACCAACACCGGGGAGCTGTTTTTT
TRBD2	TRBV24-1	-	TRBJ2-7	CATRAGGSGEQYF	TGTGCCACCAGGGCGGGAGGTTCAGGGGAGCAGTACTTC
-	TRBV7-9	once	TRBJ2-1	CASSLDASSYNEQFF	TGTGCCAGCAGCTTAGATGCGAGCTCCTACAATGAGCAGTTCTTC